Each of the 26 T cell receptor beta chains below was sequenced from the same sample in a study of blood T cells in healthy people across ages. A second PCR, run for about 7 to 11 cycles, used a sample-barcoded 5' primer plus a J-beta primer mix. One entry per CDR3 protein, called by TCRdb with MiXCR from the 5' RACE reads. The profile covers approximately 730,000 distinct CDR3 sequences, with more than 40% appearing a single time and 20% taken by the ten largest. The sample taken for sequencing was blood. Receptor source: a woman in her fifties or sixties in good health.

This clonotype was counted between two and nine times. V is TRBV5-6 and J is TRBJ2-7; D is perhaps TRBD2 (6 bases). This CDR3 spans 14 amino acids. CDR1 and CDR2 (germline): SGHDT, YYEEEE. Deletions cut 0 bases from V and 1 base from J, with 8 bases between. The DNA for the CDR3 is TGTGCCAGCAGCTTGGAGGGACTTTCCTACGAGCAGTACTTC. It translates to CASSLEGLSYEQYF.

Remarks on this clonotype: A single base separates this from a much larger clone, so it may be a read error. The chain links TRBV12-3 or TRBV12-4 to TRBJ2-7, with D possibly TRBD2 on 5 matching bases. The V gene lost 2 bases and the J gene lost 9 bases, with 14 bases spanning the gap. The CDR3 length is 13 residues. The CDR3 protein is CASSLKQRSRQYF. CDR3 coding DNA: TGTGCCAGCAGTTTAAAGCAGCGGAGTCGGCAGTACTTC.

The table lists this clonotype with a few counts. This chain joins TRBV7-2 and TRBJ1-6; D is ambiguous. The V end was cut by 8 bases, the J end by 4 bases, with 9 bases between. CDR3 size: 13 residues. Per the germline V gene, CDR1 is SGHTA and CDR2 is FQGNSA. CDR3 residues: CASLPGYNSPLHF. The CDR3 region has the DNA TGTGCCAGCCTCCCTGGATATAATTCACCCCTCCACTTT.

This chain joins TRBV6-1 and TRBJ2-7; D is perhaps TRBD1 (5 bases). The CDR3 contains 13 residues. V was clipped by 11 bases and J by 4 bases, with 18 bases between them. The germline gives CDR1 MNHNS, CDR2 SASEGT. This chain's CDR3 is CACNNQGSYEQYF. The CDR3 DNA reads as TGTGCCTGCAATAACCAGGGCTCTTACGAGCAGTACTTC.

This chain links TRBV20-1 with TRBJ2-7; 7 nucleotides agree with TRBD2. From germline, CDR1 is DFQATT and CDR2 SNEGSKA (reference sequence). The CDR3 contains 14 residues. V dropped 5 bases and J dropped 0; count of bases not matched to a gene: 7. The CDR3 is CSAFRAGVSYEQYF. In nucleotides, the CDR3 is TGCAGTGCTTTTCGGGCGGGGGTCTCCTACGAGCAGTACTTC.

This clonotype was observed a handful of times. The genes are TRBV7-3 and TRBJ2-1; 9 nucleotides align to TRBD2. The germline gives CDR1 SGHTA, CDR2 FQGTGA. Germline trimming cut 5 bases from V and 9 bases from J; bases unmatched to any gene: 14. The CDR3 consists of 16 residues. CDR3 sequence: CASSQGLAGFYGEQFF. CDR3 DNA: TGTGCCAGCAGCCAGGGTCTAGCGGGGTTCTACGGTGAGCAGTTCTTC.

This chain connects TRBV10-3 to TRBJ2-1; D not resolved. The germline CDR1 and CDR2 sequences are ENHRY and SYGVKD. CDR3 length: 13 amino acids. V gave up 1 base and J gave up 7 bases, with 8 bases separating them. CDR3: CAISEYTRNEQFF. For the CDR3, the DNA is TGTGCCATCAGTGAGTACACCCGGAATGAGCAGTTCTTC.

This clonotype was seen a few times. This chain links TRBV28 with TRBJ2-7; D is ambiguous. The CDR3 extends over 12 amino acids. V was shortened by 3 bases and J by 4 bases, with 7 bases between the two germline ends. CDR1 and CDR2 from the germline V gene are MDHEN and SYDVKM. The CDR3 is CASSLYEYEQYF. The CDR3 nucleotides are TGTGCCAGCAGTTTGTATGAGTACGAGCAGTACTTC.

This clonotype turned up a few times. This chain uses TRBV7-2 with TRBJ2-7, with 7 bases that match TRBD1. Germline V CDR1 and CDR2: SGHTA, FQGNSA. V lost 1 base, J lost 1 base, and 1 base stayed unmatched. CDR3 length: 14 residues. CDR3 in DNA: TGTGCCAGCAGCTTAGAGGGACAGTCCTACGAGCAGTACTTC. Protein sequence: CASSLEGQSYEQYF.

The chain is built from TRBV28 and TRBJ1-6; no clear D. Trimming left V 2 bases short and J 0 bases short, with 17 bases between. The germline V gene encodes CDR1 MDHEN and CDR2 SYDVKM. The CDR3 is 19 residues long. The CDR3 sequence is CASSLRAWPPSSYNSPLHF. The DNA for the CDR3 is TGTGCCAGCAGTTTACGGGCCTGGCCACCGAGCTCCTATAATTCACCCCTCCACTTT.

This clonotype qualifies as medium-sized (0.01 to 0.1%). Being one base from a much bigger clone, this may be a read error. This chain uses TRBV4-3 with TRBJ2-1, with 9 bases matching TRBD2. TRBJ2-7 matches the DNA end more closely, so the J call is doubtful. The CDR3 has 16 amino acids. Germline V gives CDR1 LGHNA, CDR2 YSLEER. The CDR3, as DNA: TGCGCCAGCAGCCAAGATAGCGGGGGACACTACAATGAGCAGTACTTC. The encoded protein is CASSQDSGGHYNEQYF.

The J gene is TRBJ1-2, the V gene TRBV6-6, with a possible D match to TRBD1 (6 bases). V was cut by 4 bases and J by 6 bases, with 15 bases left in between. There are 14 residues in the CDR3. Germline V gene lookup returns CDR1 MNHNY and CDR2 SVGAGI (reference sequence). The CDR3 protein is CASSSAQGSHGYTF. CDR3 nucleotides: TGTGCCAGCAGTTCCGCACAGGGCTCTCATGGCTACACCTTC.

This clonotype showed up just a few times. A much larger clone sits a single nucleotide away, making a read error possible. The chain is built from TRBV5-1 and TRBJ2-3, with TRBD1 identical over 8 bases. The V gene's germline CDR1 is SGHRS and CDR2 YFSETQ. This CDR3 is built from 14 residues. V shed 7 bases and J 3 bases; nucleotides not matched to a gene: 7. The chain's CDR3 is CASGPGQGTDTQYF. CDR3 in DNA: TGCGCCAGCGGCCCCGGACAGGGAACAGATACGCAGTATTTT.

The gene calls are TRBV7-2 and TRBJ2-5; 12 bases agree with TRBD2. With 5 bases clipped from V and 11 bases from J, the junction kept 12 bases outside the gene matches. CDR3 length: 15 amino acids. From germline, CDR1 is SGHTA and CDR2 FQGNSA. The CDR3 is CASSILAGGPYGQYF. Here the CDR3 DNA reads TGTGCCAGCAGCATTCTAGCGGGAGGGCCCTACGGGCAGTACTTC.

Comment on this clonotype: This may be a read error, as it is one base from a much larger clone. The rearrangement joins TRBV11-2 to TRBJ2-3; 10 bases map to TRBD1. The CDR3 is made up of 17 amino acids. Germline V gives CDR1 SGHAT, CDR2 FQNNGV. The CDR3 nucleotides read TGTGCCGGCAGCTTAGTGGCCGGGACAGGGGTGACAGATACGCAGTATTTT. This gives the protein CAGSLVAGTGVTDTQYF.

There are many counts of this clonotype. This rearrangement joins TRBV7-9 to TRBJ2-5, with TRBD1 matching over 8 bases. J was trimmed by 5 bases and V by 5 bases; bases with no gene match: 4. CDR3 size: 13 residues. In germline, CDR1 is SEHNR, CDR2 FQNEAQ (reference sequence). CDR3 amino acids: CASSSRGPETQYF. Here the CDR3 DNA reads TGTGCCAGCAGCAGCAGGGGGCCGGAGACCCAGTACTTC.

CDR3 residues: CSVKPQGVQETQYF. CDR3 in DNA: TGCAGCGTTAAACCGCAGGGGGTTCAAGAGACCCAGTACTTC. The chain joins TRBV29-1 to TRBJ2-5; 7 bases line up with TRBD1. V gave up 5 bases and J gave up 2 bases; unmatched junction bases: 8. CDR3 length: 14 residues. Germline V CDR1 and CDR2: SQVTM, ANQGSEA.

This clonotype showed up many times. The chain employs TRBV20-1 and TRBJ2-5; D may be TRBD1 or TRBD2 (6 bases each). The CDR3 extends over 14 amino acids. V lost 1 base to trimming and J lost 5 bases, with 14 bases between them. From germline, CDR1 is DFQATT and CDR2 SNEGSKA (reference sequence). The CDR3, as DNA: TGCAGTGCTAGAGTAGGGGGGACGGGGGAGACCCAGTACTTC. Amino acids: CSARVGGTGETQYF.

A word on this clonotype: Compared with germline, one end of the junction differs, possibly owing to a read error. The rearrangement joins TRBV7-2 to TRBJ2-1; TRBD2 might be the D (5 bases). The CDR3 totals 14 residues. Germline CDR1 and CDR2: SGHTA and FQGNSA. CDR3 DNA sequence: TGTGCCAGCAGAAGAGACTACTCCTACAATGAACAGTTCTTC. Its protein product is CASRRDYSYNEQFF.

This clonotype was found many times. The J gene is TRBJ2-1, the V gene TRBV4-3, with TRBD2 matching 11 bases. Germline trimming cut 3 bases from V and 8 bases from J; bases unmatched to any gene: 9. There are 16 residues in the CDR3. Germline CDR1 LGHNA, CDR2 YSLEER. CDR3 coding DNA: TGCGCCAGCAGCCACCCGAGACTAGCGGGACGGGATGAGCAGTTCTTC. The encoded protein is CASSHPRLAGRDEQFF.

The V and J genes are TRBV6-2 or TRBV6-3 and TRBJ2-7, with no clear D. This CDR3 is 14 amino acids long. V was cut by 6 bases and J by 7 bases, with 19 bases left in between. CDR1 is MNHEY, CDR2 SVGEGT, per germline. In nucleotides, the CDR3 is TGTGCCAGCAGCCTCGAATACCAATACAATGAGCAGTACTTC. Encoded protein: CASSLEYQYNEQYF.

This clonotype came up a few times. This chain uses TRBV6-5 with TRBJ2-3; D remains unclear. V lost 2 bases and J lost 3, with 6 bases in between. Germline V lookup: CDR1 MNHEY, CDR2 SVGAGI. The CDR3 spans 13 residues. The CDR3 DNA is TGTGCCAGCAGTTACGACTTTACAGATACGCAGTATTTT. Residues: CASSYDFTDTQYF.

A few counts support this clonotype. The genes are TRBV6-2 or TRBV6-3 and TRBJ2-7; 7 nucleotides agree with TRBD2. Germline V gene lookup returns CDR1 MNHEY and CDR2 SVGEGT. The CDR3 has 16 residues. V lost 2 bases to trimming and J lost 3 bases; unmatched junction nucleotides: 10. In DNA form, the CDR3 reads TGTGCCAGCAGTTACCCCCGGTTTAGCGGGCTCTACGAGCAGTACTTC. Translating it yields CASSYPRFSGLYEQYF.

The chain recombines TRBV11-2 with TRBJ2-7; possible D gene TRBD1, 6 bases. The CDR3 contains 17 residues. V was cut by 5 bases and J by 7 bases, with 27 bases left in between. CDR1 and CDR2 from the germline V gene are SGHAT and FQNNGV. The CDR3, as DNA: TGTGCCAGCAGCACGCGAAAGGAAGAGATTAGGGACAATGAGCAGTACTTC. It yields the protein CASSTRKEEIRDNEQYF.

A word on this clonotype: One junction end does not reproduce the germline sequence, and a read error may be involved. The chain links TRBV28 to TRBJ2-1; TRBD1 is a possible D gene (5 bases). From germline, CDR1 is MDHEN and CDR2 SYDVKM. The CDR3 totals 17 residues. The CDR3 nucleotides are TGTGCCGGCAGTTTTACCGCACAGGCGCTCTTCTGGAATGAGCAGTTCTTC. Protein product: CAGSFTAQALFWNEQFF. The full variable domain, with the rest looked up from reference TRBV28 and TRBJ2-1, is DVKVTQSSRYLVKRTGEKVFLECVQDMDHENMFWYRQDPGLGLRLIYFSYDVKMKEKGDIPEGYSVSREKKERFSLILESASTNQTSMYLCAGSFTAQALFWNEQFFGPGTRLTVL.

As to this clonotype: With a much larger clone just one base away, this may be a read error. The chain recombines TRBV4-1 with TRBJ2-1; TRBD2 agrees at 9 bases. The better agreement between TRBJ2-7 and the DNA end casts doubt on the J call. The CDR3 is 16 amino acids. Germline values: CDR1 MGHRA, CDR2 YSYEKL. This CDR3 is CASSLQPSGDYNEQYF. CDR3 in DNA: TGCGCCAGCAGCCTTCAACCTAGCGGGGACTACAATGAGCAGTACTTC.